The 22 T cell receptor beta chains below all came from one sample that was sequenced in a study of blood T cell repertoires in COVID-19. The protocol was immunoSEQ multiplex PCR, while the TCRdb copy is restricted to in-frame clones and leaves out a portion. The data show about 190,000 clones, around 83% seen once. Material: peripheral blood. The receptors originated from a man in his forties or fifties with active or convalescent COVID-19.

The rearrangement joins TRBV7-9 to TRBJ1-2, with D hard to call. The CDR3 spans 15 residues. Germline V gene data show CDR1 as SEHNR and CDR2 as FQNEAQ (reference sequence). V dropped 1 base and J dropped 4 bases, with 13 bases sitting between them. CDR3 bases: TGTGCCAGCAGCTTAGACACGGGGTTGGGCTATGGCTACACCTTC. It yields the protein CASSLDTGLGYGYTF.

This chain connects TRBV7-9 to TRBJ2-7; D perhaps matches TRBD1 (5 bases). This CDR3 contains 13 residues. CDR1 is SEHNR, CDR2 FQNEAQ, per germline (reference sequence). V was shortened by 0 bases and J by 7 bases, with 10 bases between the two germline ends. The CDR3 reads CASSLAPGKEQYF. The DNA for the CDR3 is TGTGCCAGCAGCTTAGCCCCAGGGAAGGAGCAGTACTTC.

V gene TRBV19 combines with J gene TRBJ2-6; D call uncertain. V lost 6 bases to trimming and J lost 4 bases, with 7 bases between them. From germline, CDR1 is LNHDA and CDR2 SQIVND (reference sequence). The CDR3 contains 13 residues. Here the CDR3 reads CASSPRGANVLTF. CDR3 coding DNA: TGTGCCAGTAGCCCCAGGGGGGCCAACGTCCTGACTTTC.

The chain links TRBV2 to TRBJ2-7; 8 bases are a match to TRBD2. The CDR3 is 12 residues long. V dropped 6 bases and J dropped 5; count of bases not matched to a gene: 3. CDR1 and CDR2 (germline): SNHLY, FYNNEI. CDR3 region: CASRLAGDEQYF. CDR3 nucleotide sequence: TGTGCCAGCAGGCTAGCGGGTGACGAGCAGTACTTC.

The CDR3 loop reads CASSARGDQPQHF. CDR3 DNA sequence: TGCGCCAGCAGTGCCAGGGGCGATCAGCCCCAGCATTTT. V is TRBV10-2 and J is TRBJ1-5, with D possibly TRBD1 on 6 matching bases. The CDR3 loop spans 13 amino acids. CDR1 is WSHSY and CDR2 is SAAADI in the germline V gene. V shed 4 bases and J shed 5 bases, with 9 bases lying between them.

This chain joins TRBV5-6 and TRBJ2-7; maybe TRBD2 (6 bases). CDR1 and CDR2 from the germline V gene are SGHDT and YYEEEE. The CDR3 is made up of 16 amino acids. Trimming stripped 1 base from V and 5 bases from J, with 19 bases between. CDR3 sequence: CASSLRPGKGGDEQYF. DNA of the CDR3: TGTGCCAGCAGCTTGAGGCCAGGTAAGGGCGGGGACGAGCAGTACTTC. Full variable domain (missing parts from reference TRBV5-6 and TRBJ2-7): DAGVTQSPTHLIKTRGQQVTLRCSPKSGHDTVSWYQQALGQGPQFIFQYYEEEERQRGNFPDRFSGHQFPNYSSELNVNALLLGDSALYLCASSLRPGKGGDEQYFGPGTRLTVT.

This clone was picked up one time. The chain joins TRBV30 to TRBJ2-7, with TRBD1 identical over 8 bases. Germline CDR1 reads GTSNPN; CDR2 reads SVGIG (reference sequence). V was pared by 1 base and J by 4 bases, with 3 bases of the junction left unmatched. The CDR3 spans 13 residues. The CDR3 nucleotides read TGTGCCTGGAGTGGAGGACAGGGTTACGAGCAGTACTTC. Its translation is CAWSGGQGYEQYF. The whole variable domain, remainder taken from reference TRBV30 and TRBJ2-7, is SQTIHQWPATLVQPVGSPLSLECTVEGTSNPNLYWYRQAAGRGLQLLFYSVGIGQISSEVPQNLSASRPQDRQFILSSKKLLLSDSGFYLCAWSGGQGYEQYFGPGTRLTVT.

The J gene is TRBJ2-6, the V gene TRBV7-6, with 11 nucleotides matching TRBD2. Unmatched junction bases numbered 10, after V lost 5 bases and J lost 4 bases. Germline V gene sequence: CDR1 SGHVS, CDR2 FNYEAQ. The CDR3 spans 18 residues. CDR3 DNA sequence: TGTGCCAGCAGCAGACTAGCGGGGAGCGGGGCCGGGGCCAACGTCCTGACTTTC. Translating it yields CASSRLAGSGAGANVLTF.

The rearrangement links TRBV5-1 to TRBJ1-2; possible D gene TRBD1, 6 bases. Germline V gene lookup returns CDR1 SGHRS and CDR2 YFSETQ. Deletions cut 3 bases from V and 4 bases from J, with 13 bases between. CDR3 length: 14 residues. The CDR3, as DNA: TGCGCCAGCAGCTCGGGGCAGGGGCTCTATGGCTACACCTTC. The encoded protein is CASSSGQGLYGYTF. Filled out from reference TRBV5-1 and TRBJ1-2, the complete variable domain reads KAGVTQTPRYLIKTRGQQVTLSCSPISGHRSVSWYQQTPGQGLQFLFEYFSETQRNKGNFPGRFSGRQFSNSRSEMNVSTLELGDSALYLCASSSGQGLYGYTFGSGTRLTVV.

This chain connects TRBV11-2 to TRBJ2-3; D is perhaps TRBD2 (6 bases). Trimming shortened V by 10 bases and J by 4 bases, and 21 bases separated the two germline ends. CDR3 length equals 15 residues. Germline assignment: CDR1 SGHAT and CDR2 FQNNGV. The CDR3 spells CATALRTKGPDTQYF. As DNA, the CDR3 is TGTGCCACCGCCCTTCGGACTAAAGGCCCAGATACGCAGTATTTT.

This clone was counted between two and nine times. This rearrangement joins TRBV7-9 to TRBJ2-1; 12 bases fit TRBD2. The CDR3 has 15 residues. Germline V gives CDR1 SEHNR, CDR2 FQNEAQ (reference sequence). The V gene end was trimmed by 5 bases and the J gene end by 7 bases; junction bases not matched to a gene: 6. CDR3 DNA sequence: TGTGCCAGCAGCGCGGGACTAGCGGGTACTAATGAGCAGTTCTTC. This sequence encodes CASSAGLAGTNEQFF.

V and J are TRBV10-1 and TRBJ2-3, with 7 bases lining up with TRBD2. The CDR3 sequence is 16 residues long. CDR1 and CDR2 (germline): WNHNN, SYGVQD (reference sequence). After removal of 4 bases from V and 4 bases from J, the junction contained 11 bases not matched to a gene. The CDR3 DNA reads TGCGCCAGCAGTGCCGCGGGGGTGGGAGAAGCAGATACGCAGTATTTT. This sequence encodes CASSAAGVGEADTQYF.

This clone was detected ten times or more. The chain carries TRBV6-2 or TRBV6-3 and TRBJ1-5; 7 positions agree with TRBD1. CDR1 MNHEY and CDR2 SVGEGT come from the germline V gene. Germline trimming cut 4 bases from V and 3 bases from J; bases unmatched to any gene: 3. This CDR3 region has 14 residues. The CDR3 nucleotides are TGTGCCAGCAGTTTAACAGGGGCCAATCAGCCCCAGCATTTT. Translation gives CASSLTGANQPQHF.

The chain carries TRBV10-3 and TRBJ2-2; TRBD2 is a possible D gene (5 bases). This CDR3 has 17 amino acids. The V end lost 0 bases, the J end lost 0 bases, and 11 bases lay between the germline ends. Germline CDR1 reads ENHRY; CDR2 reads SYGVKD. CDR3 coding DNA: TGTGCCATCAGTGAGTCGCGGGTTATATCGAACACCGGGGAGCTGTTTTTT. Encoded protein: CAISESRVISNTGELFF.

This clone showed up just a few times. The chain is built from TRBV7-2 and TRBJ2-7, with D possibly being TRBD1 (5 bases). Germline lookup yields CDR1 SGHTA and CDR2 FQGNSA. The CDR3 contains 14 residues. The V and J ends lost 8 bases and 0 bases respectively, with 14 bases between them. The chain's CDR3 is CASRSSGLSYEQYF. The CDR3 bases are TGTGCCAGCCGATCCTCAGGGCTCTCCTACGAGCAGTACTTC.

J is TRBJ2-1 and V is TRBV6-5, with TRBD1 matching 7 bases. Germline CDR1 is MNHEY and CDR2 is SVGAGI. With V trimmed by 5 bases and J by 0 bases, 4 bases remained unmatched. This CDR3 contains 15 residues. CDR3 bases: TGTGCCAGCAGTCAGACAGGGAGCTCCTACAATGAGCAGTTCTTC. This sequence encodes CASSQTGSSYNEQFF.

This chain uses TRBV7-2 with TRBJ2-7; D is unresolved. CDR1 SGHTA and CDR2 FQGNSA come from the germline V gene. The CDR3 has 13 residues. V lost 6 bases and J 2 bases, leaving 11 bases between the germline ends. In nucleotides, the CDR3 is TGTGCCAGCAGTCTCGACTGGACCTACGAGCAGTACTTC. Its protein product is CASSLDWTYEQYF. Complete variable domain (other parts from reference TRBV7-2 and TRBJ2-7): GAGVSQSPSNKVTEKGKDVELRCDPISGHTALYWYRQSLGQGLEFLIYFQGNSAPDKSGLPSDRFSAERTGGSVSTLTIQRTQQEDSAVYLCASSLDWTYEQYFGPGTRLTVT.

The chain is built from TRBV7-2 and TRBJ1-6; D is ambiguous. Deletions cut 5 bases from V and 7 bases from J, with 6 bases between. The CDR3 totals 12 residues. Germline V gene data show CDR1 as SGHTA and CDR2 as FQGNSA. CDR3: CASSPGNSPLHF. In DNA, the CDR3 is TGTGCCAGCAGCCCGGGGAATTCACCCCTCCACTTT.

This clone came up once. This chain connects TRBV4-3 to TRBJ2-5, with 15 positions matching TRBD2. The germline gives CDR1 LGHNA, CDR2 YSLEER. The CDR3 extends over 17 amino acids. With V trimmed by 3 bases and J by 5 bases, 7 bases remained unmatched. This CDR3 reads CASSQQKGLAGGETQYF. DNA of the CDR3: TGCGCCAGCAGCCAGCAAAAAGGACTAGCGGGGGGGGAGACCCAGTACTTC.

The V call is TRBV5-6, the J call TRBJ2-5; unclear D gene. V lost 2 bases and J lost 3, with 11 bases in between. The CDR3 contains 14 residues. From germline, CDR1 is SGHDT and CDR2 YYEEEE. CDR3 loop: CASSLNILEETQYF. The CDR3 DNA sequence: TGTGCCAGCAGCTTAAACATCTTGGAAGAGACCCAGTACTTC. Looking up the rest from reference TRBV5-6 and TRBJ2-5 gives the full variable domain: DAGVTQSPTHLIKTRGQQVTLRCSPKSGHDTVSWYQQALGQGPQFIFQYYEEEERQRGNFPDRFSGHQFPNYSSELNVNALLLGDSALYLCASSLNILEETQYFGPGTRLLVL.

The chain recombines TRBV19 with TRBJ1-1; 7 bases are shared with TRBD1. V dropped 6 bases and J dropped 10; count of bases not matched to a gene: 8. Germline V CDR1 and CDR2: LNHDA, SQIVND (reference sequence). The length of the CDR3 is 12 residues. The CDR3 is CASREDRIGAFF. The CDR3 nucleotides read TGTGCCAGTAGGGAGGACAGGATAGGAGCTTTCTTT.

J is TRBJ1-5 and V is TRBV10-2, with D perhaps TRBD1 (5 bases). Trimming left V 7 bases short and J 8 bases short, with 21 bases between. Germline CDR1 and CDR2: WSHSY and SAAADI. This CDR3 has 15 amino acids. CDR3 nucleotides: TGCGCCAGCAAGAAGGGGTCAACAATGTCTGAGCCCCAGCATTTT. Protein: CASKKGSTMSEPQHF.